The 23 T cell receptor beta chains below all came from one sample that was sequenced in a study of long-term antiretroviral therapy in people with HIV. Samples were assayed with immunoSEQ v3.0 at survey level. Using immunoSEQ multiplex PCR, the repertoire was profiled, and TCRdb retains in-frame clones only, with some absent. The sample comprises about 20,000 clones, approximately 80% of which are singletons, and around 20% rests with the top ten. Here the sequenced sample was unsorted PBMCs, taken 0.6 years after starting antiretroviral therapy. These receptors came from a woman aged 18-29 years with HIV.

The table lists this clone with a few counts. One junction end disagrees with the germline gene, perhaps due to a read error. The CDR3 here is CASSESGLLGF. The CDR3, as DNA: TGTGCCAGCAGTGAAAGCGGCCTGCTTGGGTTC. J is TRBJ2-4 and V is TRBV6-1; D is possibly TRBD2 (5 bases). Germline CDR1 is MNHNS and CDR2 is SASEGT. The CDR3 has 11 residues.

CDR3 sequence: CASSIDLPGSGANVLTF. The DNA of the CDR3 is TGTGCCAGTAGTATAGATCTGCCAGGGTCTGGGGCCAACGTCCTGACTTTC. The J gene is TRBJ2-6, the V gene TRBV19, with D possibly matching TRBD1 (5 bases). V dropped 0 bases and J dropped 1 base, with 10 bases sitting between them. CDR3 size: 17 residues. The germline gives CDR1 LNHDA, CDR2 SQIVND (reference sequence).

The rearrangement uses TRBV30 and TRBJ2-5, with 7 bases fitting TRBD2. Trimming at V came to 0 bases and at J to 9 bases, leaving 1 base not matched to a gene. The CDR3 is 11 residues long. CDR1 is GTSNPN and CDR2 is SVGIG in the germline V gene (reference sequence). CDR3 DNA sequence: TGTGCCTGGAGTGTACGGGGGGCCCAGTACTTC. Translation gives CAWSVRGAQYF.

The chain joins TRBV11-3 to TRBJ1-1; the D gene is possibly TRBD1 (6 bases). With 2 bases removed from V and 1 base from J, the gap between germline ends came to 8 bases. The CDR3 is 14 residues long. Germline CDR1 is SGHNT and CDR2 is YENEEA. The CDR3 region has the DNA TGTGCCAGCAGCTTAACAGGGTGGAACACTGAAGCTTTCTTT. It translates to CASSLTGWNTEAFF.

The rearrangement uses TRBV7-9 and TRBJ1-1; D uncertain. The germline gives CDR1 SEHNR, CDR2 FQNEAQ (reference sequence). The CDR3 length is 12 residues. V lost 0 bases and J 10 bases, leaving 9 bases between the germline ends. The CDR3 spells CASSLALTGAFF. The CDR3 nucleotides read TGTGCCAGCAGCTTAGCGCTTACGGGAGCTTTCTTT. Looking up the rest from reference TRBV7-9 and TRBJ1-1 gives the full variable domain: DTGVSQNPRHKITKRGQNVTFRCDPISEHNRLYWYRQTLGQGPEFLTYFQNEAQLEKSRLLSDRFSAERPKGSFSTLEIQRTEQGDSAMYLCASSLALTGAFFGQGTRLTVV.

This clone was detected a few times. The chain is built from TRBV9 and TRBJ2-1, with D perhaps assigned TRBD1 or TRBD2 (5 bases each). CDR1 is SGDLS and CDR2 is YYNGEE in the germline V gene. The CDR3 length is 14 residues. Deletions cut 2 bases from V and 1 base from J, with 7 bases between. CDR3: CASSVGASYNEQFF. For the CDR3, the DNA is TGTGCCAGCAGCGTCGGGGCTTCCTACAATGAGCAGTTCTTC.

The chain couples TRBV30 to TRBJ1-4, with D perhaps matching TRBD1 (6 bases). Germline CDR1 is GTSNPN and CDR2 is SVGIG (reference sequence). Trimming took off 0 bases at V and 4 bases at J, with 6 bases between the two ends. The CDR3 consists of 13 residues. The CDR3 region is CAWSVGHNEKLFF. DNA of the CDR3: TGTGCCTGGAGTGTGGGACATAATGAAAAACTGTTTTTT.

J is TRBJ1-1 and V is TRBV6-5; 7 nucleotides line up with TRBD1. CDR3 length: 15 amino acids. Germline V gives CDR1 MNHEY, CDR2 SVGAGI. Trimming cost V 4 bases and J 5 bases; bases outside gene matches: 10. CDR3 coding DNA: TGTGCCAGCAGTTCGAACCCCATCAGGGGGACTGAAGCTTTCTTT. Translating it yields CASSSNPIRGTEAFF.

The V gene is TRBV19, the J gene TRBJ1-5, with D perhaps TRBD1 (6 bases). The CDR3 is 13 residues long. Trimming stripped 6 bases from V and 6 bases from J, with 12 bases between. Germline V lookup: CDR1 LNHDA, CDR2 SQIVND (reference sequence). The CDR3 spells CASSLGGGQPQHF. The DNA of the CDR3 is TGTGCCAGTAGCCTGGGAGGGGGTCAGCCCCAGCATTTT.

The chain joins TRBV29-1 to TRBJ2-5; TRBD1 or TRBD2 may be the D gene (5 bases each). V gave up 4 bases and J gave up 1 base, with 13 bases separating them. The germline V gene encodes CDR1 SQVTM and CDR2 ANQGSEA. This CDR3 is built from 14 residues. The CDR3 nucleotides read TGCAGCGTTGTGCCCCAGGGAGCCCAAGAGACCCAGTACTTC. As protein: CSVVPQGAQETQYF.

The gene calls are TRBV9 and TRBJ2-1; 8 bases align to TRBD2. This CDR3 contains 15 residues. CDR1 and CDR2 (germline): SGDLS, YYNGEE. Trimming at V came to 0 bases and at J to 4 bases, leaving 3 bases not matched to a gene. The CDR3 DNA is TGTGCCAGCAGCGTAGGCAGCGGGGGTTACAATGAGCAGTTCTTC. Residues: CASSVGSGGYNEQFF.

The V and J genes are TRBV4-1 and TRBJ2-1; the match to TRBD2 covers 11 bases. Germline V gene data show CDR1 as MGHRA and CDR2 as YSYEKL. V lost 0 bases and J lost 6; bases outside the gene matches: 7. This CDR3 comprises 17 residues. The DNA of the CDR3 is TGCGCCAGCAGCCAAGATCCGGAACTAGCGGGAGTCAATGAGCAGTTCTTC. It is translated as CASSQDPELAGVNEQFF.

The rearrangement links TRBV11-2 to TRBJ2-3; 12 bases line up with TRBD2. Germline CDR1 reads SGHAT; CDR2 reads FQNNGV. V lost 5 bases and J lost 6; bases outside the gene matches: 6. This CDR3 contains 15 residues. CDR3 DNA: TGTGCCAGCAGCCGTGGACTAGCGGGATCCGATACGCAGTATTTT. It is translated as CASSRGLAGSDTQYF.

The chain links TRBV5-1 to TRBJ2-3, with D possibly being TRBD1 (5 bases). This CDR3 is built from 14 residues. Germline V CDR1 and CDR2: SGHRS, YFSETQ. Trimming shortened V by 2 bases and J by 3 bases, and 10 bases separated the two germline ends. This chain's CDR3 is CASSFTDTTDTQYF. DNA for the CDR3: TGCGCCAGCAGCTTTACGGACACAACAGATACGCAGTATTTT.

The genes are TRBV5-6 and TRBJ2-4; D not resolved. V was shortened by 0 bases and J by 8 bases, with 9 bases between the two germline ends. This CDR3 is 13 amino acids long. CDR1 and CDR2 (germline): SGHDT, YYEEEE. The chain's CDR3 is CASSLAMEDIQYF. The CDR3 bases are TGTGCCAGCAGCTTGGCCATGGAAGACATTCAGTACTTC.

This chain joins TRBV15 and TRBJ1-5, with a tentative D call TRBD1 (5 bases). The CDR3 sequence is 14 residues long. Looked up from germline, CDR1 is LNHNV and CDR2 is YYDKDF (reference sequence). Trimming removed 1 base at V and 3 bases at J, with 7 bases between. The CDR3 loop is CATSRAGNNQPQHF. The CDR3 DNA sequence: TGTGCCACCAGCAGAGCAGGGAACAATCAGCCCCAGCATTTT.

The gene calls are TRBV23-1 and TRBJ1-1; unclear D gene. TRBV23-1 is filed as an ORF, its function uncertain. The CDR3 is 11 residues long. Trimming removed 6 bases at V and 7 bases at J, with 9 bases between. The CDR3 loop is CASRGPGEAFF. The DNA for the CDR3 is TGCGCCAGCAGGGGCCCCGGTGAAGCTTTCTTT.

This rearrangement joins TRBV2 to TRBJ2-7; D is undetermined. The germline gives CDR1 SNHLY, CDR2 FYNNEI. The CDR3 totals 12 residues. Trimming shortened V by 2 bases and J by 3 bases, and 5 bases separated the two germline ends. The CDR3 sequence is CASSEYSYEQYF. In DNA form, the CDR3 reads TGTGCCAGCAGTGAATATAGCTACGAGCAGTACTTC.

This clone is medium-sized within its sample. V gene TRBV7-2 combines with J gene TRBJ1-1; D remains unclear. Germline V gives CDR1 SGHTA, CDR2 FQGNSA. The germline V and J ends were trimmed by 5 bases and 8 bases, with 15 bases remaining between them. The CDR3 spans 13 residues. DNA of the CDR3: TGTGCCAGCAGCCCTTTGCCCCTTCCGGAAGCTTTCTTT. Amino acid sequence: CASSPLPLPEAFF. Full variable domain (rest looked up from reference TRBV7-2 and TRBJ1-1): GAGVSQSPSNKVTEKGKDVELRCDPISGHTALYWYRQSLGQGLEFLIYFQGNSAPDKSGLPSDRFSAERTGGSVSTLTIQRTQQEDSAVYLCASSPLPLPEAFFGQGTRLTVV.

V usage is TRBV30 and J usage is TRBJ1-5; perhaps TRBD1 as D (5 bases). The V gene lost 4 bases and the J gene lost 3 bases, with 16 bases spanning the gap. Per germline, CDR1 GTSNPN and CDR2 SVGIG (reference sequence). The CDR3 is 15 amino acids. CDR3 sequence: CAWNGDGLYNQPQHF. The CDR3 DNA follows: TGTGCCTGGAACGGGGACGGCCTATACAATCAGCCCCAGCATTTT.

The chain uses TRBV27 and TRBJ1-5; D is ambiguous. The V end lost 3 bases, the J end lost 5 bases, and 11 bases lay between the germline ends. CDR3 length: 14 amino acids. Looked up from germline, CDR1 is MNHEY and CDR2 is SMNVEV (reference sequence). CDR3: CASSFLGSDQPQHF. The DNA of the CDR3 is TGTGCCAGCAGTTTTCTAGGGTCGGATCAGCCCCAGCATTTT.

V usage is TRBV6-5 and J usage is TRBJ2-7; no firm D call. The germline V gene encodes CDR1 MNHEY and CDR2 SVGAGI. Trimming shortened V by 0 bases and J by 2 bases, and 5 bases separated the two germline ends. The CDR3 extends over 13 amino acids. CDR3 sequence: CASSYSQAYEQYF. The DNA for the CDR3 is TGTGCCAGCAGTTACTCCCAGGCCTACGAGCAGTACTTC.

The CDR3 DNA reads TGCGCCAGCAGTCCAGGGTCGGCTGACTATGGCTACACCTTC. This translates into CASSPGSADYGYTF. V gene TRBV5-1 combines with J gene TRBJ1-2; D is possibly TRBD1 (5 bases). V lost 5 bases, J lost 3 bases, and 14 bases lay in between. The CDR3 runs 14 residues. Germline V lookup: CDR1 SGHRS, CDR2 YFSETQ.